This is a list of T cell receptor beta chains from one sample in a study of T cell repertoires in cytomegalovirus infection. Via MiXCR, TCRdb re-called the reads, giving one row per CDR3 protein. The table lists some 180,000 distinct CDR3 sequences, roughly 19% of them singletons. The sample comprised PBMCs. These receptors originate from a human donor in good health (CMV status not recorded). Some clones in this sample may be carry-over from other donors' samples. The conserved cysteine and the conserved F or W are not part of the CDR3 here.

V gene: TRBV6-6; CDR3 protein: ATRPNYGYT
V gene: TRBV30; CDR3 protein: AWSGAAGNQPQH
V gene: TRBV5-6; CDR3 protein: ASSSSTGGNYGYT
V gene: TRBV20-1; CDR3 protein: SARRAGVGGYT
V gene: TRBV12-3/TRBV12-4; CDR3 protein: ASSLTTDYGYT
V gene: TRBV6-2/TRBV6-3; CDR3 protein: ASSYATPYEQY
V gene: TRBV5-4; CDR3 protein: ASSLLRGTVVYEQY
V gene: TRBV6-2/TRBV6-3; CDR3 protein: ASTLATRAENYGYT
V gene: TRBV7-8; CDR3 protein: ASSRQNNYGYT
V gene: TRBV5-4; CDR3 protein: ASSLEGTVGDTQY
V gene: TRBV7-3; CDR3 protein: ASRATNGGEQF
V gene: TRBV5-1; CDR3 protein: ASSLDRGNYGYT
V gene: TRBV7-9; CDR3 protein: ASGGQGTGELF
V gene: TRBV12-3/TRBV12-4; CDR3 protein: ASSLEGHTQY
V gene: TRBV12-3/TRBV12-4; CDR3 protein: ASSLENEQF
V gene: TRBV19; CDR3 protein: ASKRDRETPQH
V gene: TRBV20-1; CDR3 protein: SASRGRWDEQY
V gene: TRBV29-1; CDR3 protein: SVVGGSYNEQF
V gene: TRBV6-5; CDR3 protein: ASSYRPSGRAGHEQF
V gene: TRBV7-2; CDR3 protein: ASSLARGEQF